The sample holds a few counts of the clone carrying this TCR beta chain. What it binds is unknown. V lost 5 bases and J lost 14; bases outside the gene matches: 19. This CDR3 spans 15 amino acids. Germline values: CDR1 SGHRS, CDR2 YFSETQ. These data are taken from a study of T-cell memory formation after mild COVID-19. Looking at the study overall: Clusters were largely donor specific.

TCRdb called the 5' RACE reads again in MiXCR, with one record for every CDR3 protein. The sample includes around 340,000 distinct CDR3 sequences, 10% to 15% of them seen just once. Study-wide findings and caveats: Pre-infection memory carried some responding clones, suggesting that cross-reactive memory joined. Day 15 to 85 contracting clones showed balanced CD4/CD8; day 15 to 37 expanders favored CD4+.

The V call is TRBV5-1, the J call TRBJ1-1; TRBD1 matches at 9 bases. This sequence was found in a man between 18 and 29 years old who had mild COVID-19 (a few samples of this study predate the infection). Cell type and time point are not known. Sequenced input: PBMCs or a T cell subset sorted from them (not recorded which). This CDR3 reads CASRSQPGQGSTSFF. In DNA form, the CDR3 reads TGCGCCAGCAGGAGTCAGCCGGGACAGGGTTCGACCAGCTTCTTT.